This T cell receptor (beta chain) was captured in a study of blood T cell repertoires in COVID-19. Study-wide background: PBMCs, B-cell-depleted T cells, or T cells were the source of the cDNA or gDNA that made up the material.

Authors' analysis steps: Reference gene primer amplification in the assay estimated nucleated cell counts. Method: immunoSEQ multiplex PCR; TCRdb's copy keeps in-frame clones and lacks some. That table is the source of V, J and clone size, and D and trimming were worked out from the DNA. The table includes under 350,000 clones, nearly 90% detected once. The CDR3 loop spans 15 amino acids. Germline V gene data show CDR1 as SGHTS and CDR2 as YDEGEE. Trimming shortened V by 2 bases and J by 0 bases, and 9 bases separated the two germline ends. The chain has TRBV5-8 and TRBJ1-5; TRBD1 is a possible D gene (5 bases). Material: peripheral blood. The receptor was derived from a woman aged 25 to 39 with COVID-19, enrolled during active disease. The CDR3 region is CASSLSGRSNQPQHF. The CDR3 DNA is TGTGCCAGCAGCTTATCAGGGCGTAGCAATCAGCCCCAGCATTTT.